The present T cell receptor (beta chain) was sequenced within a study of OX40 agonist ivuxolimab in advanced cancers. General study points: The antigen specificity of the peripheral T cells (those that were expanded) was not determined.

Repertoires were generated with immunoSEQ multiplex PCR, while TCRdb's copy carries only in-frame clones and drops some. Counted here are about 80,000 clones, 89% occurring once; the ten biggest clones make up about 0.2%. As to this clone: Its antigen is not identified.

V lost 6 bases, J lost 8 bases, and 16 bases lay in between. The germline CDR1 and CDR2 sequences are MDHEN and SYDVKM. CDR3 length: 14 amino acids. The specimen was CD4+ or CD8+ T cells sorted from blood, collected in a trial of the OX40 agonist ivuxolimab. This chain connects TRBV28 to TRBJ1-4; D is uncertain. The TCR was taken from an adult with an advanced solid tumor such as melanoma, head and neck, liver or kidney cancer. The DNA for the CDR3 is TGTGCCAGCAGGGAATACAGTGATTACGAAAAACTGTTTTTT. This encodes CASREYSDYEKLFF.